These 13 T cell receptor beta chains were sequenced from one sample in a study of T cells in Graves' hyperthyroidism and ophthalmopathy. RNA transcripts provided the source from which TCR beta CDR3 regions were amplified. HTBI primers were employed in a first-round RT-PCR of the TCR CDR3. TCRdb re-analysed the multiplex PCR reads in MiXCR, keeping a single row per CDR3 protein. The sample has over 200,000 distinct CDR3 sequences; less than 15% are singletons. Sequenced input: blood. These receptors were obtained from a middle-aged woman with Graves' hyperthyroidism that later progressed to Graves' ophthalmopathy.

This clonotype was counted a few times. The gene calls are TRBV5-1 and TRBJ2-2, with D perhaps matching TRBD2 (6 bases). The CDR3 runs 15 residues. V was clipped by 4 bases and J by 6 bases, with 16 bases between them. Germline loops: CDR1 SGHRS, CDR2 YFSETQ. CDR3 protein: CASSPLAGWAGELFF. CDR3 DNA sequence: TGCGCCAGCAGCCCCCTGGCGGGGTGGGCCGGGGAGCTGTTTTTT.

This clonotype has at least ten counts. The gene calls are TRBV10-3 and TRBJ2-5; D is uncertain. CDR3 length: 16 amino acids. Germline V gene sequence: CDR1 ENHRY, CDR2 SYGVKD. V shed 3 bases and J shed 1 base, with 15 bases lying between them. CDR3 DNA sequence: TGTGCCATCAGTGATAGTACGTTGGGGATCCAAGAGACCCAGTACTTC. It codes for CAISDSTLGIQETQYF.

J is TRBJ1-1 and V is TRBV19; 8 bases line up with TRBD1. The germline V gene encodes CDR1 LNHDA and CDR2 SQIVND (reference sequence). The CDR3 has 13 amino acids. Trimming removed 7 bases from V and 11 bases from J; junction bases left unmatched: 12. CDR3 in amino acids: CASMGQVMAWAFF. CDR3 nucleotide sequence: TGTGCCAGTATGGGACAGGTAATGGCTTGGGCTTTCTTT.

This clonotype was recorded many times. This chain connects TRBV6-1 to TRBJ1-2; no reliable D call. This CDR3 is 16 amino acids long. Trimming stripped 2 bases from V and 5 bases from J, with 18 bases between. CDR1 is MNHNS and CDR2 is SASEGT in the germline V gene. CDR3: CASSESHLRRDYGYTF. CDR3 bases: TGTGCCAGCAGTGAATCCCACTTACGCCGCGATTATGGCTACACCTTC.

This clonotype was seen ten or more times. The chain links TRBV6-1 to TRBJ2-1; D is undetermined. The V end lost 2 bases, the J end lost 0 bases, and 8 bases lay between the germline ends. Germline-derived CDR1 and CDR2 are MNHNS and SASEGT. This CDR3 spans 15 amino acids. The CDR3 spells CASSEIASSYNEQFF. In DNA, the CDR3 is TGTGCCAGCAGTGAAATTGCGAGCTCCTACAATGAGCAGTTCTTC.

The chain uses TRBV7-8 and TRBJ1-2; D is possibly TRBD1 (5 bases). The CDR3 sequence is 15 residues long. With 3 bases removed from V and 3 bases from J, the gap between germline ends came to 14 bases. Germline assignment: CDR1 SGHVS and CDR2 FQNEAQ. In DNA form, the CDR3 reads TGTGCCAGCAGCTTGTCCAGGGCCTACCACTATGGCTACACCTTC. Amino acids: CASSLSRAYHYGYTF.

This clonotype was counted between two and nine times. This chain uses TRBV9 with TRBJ2-3; 7 positions agree with TRBD2. Trimming at V came to 3 bases and at J to 2 bases, leaving 9 bases not matched to a gene. The CDR3 length is 16 residues. CDR1 SGDLS and CDR2 YYNGEE come from the germline V gene. CDR3 protein: CASSGLASGHTDTQYF. CDR3 DNA: TGTGCCAGCAGCGGGTTAGCTAGCGGACACACAGATACGCAGTATTTT.

This clonotype showed up just a few times. The gene calls are TRBV6-5 and TRBJ1-4; 9 positions match TRBD1. Germline loops: CDR1 MNHEY, CDR2 SVGAGI. The CDR3 covers 14 residues. The junction had 4 bases not matched to a gene; V was cut back by 2 bases and J by 9 bases. In DNA form, the CDR3 reads TGTGCCAGCAGTTACGGACAGGGGTGGAAAAAACTGTTTTTT. Protein product: CASSYGQGWKKLFF.

The rearrangement uses TRBV12-3 or TRBV12-4 and TRBJ1-5, with D maybe TRBD1 (6 bases). The length of the CDR3 is 13 residues. Trimming took 9 bases from V and 4 from J, leaving 13 bases between them. CDR3: CASWGARNQPQHF. The CDR3 DNA follows: TGTGCCAGTTGGGGGGCTCGGAATCAGCCCCAGCATTTT.

This clonotype was detected many times. The chain combines TRBV20-1 with TRBJ2-7; 7 nucleotides agree with TRBD2. With 5 bases clipped from V and 5 bases from J, the junction kept 18 bases outside the gene matches. This CDR3 is 16 amino acids long. Germline lookup yields CDR1 DFQATT and CDR2 SNEGSKA (reference sequence). The CDR3 loop reads CSAAPPNVAGVHEQYF. CDR3 bases: TGCAGTGCTGCTCCCCCGAATGTTGCGGGAGTACACGAGCAGTACTTC.

Note on this clonotype: At one of its ends the junction is not consistent with the germline gene, which may arise from a read error. The chain has TRBV6-1 and TRBJ2-1, with D perhaps matching TRBD2 (6 bases). The CDR3 spans 14 residues. The germline V gene has CDR1 MNHNS and CDR2 SASEGT. The CDR3 sequence: CAVDSGLSYNKQFF. The CDR3 bases are TGTGCCGTCGATAGCGGCCTTTCCTACAATAAGCAGTTCTTC.

Many counts were recorded for this clonotype. J is TRBJ2-1 and V is TRBV19; TRBD2 is a possible D gene (6 bases). The CDR3 has 14 residues. The germline V gene encodes CDR1 LNHDA and CDR2 SQIVND (reference sequence). V was pared by 5 bases and J by 5 bases, with 13 bases between. The CDR3 region is CASSLLGGDNEQFF. The CDR3 nucleotides read TGTGCCAGTAGTTTGCTTGGAGGGGACAATGAGCAGTTCTTC.

This clonotype has more than one count but fewer than ten. The J gene is TRBJ1-5, the V gene TRBV20-1, with 9 bases that match TRBD1. The CDR3 runs to 17 residues. The V gene end was trimmed by 2 bases and the J gene end by 0 bases; junction bases not matched to a gene: 8. In germline, CDR1 is DFQATT, CDR2 SNEGSKA (reference sequence). The CDR3: CSARPGQGPFSNQPQHF. The DNA of the CDR3 is TGCAGTGCTAGACCGGGACAGGGACCATTTAGCAATCAGCCCCAGCATTTT.